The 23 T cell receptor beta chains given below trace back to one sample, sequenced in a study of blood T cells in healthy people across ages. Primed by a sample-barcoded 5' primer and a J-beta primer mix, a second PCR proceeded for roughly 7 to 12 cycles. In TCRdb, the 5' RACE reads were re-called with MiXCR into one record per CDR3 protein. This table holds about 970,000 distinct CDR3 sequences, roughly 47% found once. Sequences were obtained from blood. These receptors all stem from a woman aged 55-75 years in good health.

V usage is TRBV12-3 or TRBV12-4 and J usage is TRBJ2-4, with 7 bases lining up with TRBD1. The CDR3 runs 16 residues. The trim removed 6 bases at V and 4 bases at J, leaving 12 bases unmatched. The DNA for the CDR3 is TGTGCCAGCAGCTCATGGCGGACAGGTCGAAAAAACATTCAGTACTTC. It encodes CASSSWRTGRKNIQYF.

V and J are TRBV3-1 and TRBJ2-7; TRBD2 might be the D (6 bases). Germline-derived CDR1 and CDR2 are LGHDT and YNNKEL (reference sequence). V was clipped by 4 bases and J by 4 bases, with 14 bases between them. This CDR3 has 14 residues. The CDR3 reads CASSPLSGPYEQYF. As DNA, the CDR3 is TGTGCCAGCAGCCCATTGAGCGGGCCTTACGAGCAGTACTTC.

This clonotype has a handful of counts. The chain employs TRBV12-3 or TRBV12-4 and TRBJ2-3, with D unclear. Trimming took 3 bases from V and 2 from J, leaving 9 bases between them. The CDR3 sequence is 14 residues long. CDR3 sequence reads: CASSFDRPTDTQYF. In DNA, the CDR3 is TGTGCCAGCAGTTTCGATCGTCCCACAGATACGCAGTATTTT.

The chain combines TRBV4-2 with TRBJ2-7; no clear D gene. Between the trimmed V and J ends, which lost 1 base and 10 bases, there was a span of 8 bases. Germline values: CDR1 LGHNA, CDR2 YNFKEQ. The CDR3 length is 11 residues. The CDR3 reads CASSQGDFQYF. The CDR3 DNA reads TGTGCCAGCAGCCAAGGTGATTTTCAGTACTTC.

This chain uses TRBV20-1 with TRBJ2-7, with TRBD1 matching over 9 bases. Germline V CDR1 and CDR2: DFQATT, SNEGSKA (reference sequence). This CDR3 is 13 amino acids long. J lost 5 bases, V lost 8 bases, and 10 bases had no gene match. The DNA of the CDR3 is TGCAGTTTCATAAACAGGGGGCGGGACGAGCAGTACTTC. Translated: CSFINRGRDEQYF.

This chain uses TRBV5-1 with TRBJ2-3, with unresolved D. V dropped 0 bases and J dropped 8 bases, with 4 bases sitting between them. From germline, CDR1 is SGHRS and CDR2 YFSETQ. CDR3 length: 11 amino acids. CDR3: CASSLDATQYF. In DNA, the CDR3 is TGCGCCAGCAGCTTGGATGCTACGCAGTATTTT.

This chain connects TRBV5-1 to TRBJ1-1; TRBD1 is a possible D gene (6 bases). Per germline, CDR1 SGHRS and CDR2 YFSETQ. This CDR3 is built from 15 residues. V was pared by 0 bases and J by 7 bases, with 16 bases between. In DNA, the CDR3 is TGCGCCAGCAGCTTGGTGGGGGCTAGCAACGTTGAAGCTTTCTTT. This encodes CASSLVGASNVEAFF.

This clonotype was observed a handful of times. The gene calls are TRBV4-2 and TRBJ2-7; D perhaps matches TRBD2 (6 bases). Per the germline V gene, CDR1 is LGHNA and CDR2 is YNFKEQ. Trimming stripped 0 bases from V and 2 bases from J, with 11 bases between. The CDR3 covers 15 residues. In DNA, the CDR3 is TGTGCCAGCAGCCAAGAACGGGACTCGACCTACGAGCAGTACTTC. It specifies CASSQERDSTYEQYF.

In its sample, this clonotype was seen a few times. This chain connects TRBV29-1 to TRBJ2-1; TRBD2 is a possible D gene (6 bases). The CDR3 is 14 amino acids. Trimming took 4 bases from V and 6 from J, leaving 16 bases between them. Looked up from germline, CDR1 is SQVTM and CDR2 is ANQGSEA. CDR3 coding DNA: TGCAGCGTTGTTTTAGCGGAGAACCTCAATGAGCAGTTCTTC. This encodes CSVVLAENLNEQFF.

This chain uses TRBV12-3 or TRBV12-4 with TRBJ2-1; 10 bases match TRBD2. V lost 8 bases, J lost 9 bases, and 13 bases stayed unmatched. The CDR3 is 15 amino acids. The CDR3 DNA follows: TGTGCCAGCTGTTGGCGGCTAGCGGGAGTGGGTGAGCAGTTCTTC. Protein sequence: CASCWRLAGVGEQFF.

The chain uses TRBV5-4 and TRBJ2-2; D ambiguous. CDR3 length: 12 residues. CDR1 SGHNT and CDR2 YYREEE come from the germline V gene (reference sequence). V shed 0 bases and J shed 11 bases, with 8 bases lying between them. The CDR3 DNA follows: TGTGCCAGCAGCTTGGGTGTGAGTGAGCTGTTTTTT. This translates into CASSLGVSELFF.

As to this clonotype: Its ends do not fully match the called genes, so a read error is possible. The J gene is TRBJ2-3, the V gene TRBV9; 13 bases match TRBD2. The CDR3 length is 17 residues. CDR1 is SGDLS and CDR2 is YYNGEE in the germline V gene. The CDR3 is CANSRGLAGSSTDTQYF. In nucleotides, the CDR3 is TGTGCCAACAGCAGGGGACTAGCGGGATCTAGCACAGATACGCAGTATTTT. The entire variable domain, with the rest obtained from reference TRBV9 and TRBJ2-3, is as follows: DSGVTQTPKHLITATGQRVTLRCSPRSGDLSVYWYQQSLDQGLQFLIQYYNGEERAKGNILERFSAQQFPDLHSELNLSSLELGDSALYFCANSRGLAGSSTDTQYFGPGTRLTVL.

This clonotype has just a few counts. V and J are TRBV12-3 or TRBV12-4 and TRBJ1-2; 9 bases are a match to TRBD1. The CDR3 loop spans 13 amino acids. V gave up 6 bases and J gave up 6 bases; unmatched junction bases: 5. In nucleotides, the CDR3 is TGTGCCAGCAGCCGGGGACAGGGCCATGGCTACACCTTC. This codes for CASSRGQGHGYTF.

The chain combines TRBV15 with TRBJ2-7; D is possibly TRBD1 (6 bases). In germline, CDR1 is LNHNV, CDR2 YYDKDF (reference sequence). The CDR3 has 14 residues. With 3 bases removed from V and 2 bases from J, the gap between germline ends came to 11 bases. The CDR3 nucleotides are TGTGCCACCAGCAGCCGGGACAAGGCCTACGAGCAGTACTTC. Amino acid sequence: CATSSRDKAYEQYF.

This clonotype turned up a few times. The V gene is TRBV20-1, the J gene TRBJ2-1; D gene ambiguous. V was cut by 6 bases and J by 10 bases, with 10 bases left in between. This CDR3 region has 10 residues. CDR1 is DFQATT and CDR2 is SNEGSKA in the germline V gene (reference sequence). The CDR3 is CSASVREQFF. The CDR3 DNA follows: TGCAGTGCCAGCGTACGCGAGCAGTTCTTC.

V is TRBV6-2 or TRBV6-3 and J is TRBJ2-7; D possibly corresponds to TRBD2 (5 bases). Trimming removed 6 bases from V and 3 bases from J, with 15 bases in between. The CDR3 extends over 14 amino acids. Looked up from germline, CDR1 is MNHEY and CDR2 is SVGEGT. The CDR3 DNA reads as TGTGCCAGCAGAAGTAGCGTTCTTAACTACGAGCAGTACTTC. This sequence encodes CASRSSVLNYEQYF.

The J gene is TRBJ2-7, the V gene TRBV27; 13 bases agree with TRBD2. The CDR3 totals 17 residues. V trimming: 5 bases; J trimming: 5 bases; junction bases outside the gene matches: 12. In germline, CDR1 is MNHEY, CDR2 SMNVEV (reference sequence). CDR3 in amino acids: CASSPPGLAGDIHEQYF. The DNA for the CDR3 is TGTGCCAGCAGTCCCCCCGGACTAGCGGGAGATATTCACGAGCAGTACTTC.

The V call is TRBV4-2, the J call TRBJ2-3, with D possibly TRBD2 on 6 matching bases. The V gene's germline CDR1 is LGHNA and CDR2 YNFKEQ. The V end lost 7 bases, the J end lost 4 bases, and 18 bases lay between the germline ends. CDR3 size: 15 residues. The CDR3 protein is CASTYKEGPADTQYF. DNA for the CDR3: TGTGCCAGCACCTACAAGGAGGGGCCGGCAGATACGCAGTATTTT.

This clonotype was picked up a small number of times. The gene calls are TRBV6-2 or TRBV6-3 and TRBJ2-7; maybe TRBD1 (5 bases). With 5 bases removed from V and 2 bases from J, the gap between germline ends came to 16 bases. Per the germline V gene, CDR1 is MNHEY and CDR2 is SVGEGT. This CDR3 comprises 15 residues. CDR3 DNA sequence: TGTGCCAGCAGTAATACACAGAAAGGGGCCTACGAGCAGTACTTC. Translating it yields CASSNTQKGAYEQYF.

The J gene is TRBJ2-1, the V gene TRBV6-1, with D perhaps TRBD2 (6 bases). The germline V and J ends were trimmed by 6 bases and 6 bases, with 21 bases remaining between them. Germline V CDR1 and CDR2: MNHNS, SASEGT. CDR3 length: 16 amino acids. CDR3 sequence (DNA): TGTGCCAGCAGGGAGGGGCCGGGACTCGGGGGCAATGAGCAGTTCTTC. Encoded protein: CASREGPGLGGNEQFF.

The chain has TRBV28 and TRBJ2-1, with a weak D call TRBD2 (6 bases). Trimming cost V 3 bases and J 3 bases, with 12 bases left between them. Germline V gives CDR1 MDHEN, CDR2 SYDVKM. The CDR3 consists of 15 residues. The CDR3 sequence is CASSLSAGLYNEQFF. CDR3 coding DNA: TGTGCCAGCAGTTTGAGCGCGGGACTCTACAATGAGCAGTTCTTC.

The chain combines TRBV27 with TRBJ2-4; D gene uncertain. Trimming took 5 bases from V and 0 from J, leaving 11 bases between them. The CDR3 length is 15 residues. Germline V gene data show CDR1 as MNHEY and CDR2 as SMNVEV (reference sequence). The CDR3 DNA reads TGTGCCAGCAGTCGAAACACCGTAGCCAAAAACATTCAGTACTTC. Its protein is CASSRNTVAKNIQYF.

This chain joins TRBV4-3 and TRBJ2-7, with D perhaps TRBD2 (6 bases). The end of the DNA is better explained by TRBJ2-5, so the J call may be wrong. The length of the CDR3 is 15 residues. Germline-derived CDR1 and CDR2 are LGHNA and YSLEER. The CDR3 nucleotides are TGCGCCAGCAGCCAGTCCTGGGGGGTAGGAGAGACCCAGTACTTC. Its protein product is CASSQSWGVGETQYF.